This TCR beta chain derives from a study of CD8+ T cells in alopecia areata. Study-wide points: Lesional scalp displayed greater clonality than normal scalp, most notably in alopecia totalis/universalis.

Details on this clone: The antigen is unknown.

Germline loops: CDR1 LGHNA, CDR2 YSLEER. There are 15 residues in the CDR3. Trimming took 0 bases from V and 4 from J, leaving 10 bases between them. RNA extraction and reverse transcription yielded cDNA as sequencing template. TCRdb's table, derived via immunoSEQ multiplex PCR, lists solely in-frame clones and lacks some. The sample carries approximately 89,000 clones, less than 50% recorded once. Alopecia areata patients gave lesional scalp punch biopsies and peripheral blood samples. The chain combines TRBV4-3 with TRBJ1-5, with D unclear. This sequence originates from a human donor with alopecia areata. Material: CD4+ T cells sorted from blood. Here the CDR3 reads CASSQDWAENQPQHF. CDR3 nucleotides: TGCGCCAGCAGCCAAGATTGGGCAGAGAATCAGCCCCAGCATTTT.